Listed below are T cell receptor beta chains from one sample, sequenced in a study of patients and donors after allogeneic stem cell transplantation. TCRdb analysed the RT-PCR reads with MiXCR anew, one entry per CDR3 protein. The data hold 400 or so distinct CDR3 sequences, with around 1.2% observed a single time. The material sequenced was blood, either unsorted or a sorted T cell fraction (not recorded which). These receptors were taken from a human donor who was either an allogeneic HSCT recipient or a stem cell or donor lymphocyte infusion donor (not recorded which). It is not recorded whose cells these are; they may come from a transplant donor. Both conserved end residues are part of each CDR3.

V gene	CDR3 protein
TRBV3-1	CASSLDISYEQYF
TRBV24-1	CATSDSGLANQETQYF
TRBV2	CASSEDRGRRDGYTF
TRBV28	CASSFNRYPYEQYF
TRBV2	CASSEDSGDTDTQYF
TRBV11-2	CASSLVAASYNEQFF
TRBV2	CASSVGGVGNEQFF
TRBV29-1	CSVDPGVSSYNEQFF
TRBV5-1	CASSTGRGTVDEQFF
TRBV4-3	CASSHGWGPDEQYF